Following are 15 T cell receptor beta chains from one sample sequenced in a study of cytomegalovirus exposure and HLA in healthy donors. It was with 60 Vbeta and 13 Jbeta primers that the PCR ran. Sequencing used immunoSEQ multiplex PCR; TCRdb keeps in-frame clones, though not all of them. This sample has about 160,000 clones, with around 80% found just once. Sequencing input: PBMCs. These receptors were taken from a woman aged 18-29 years in good health and CMV-seronegative.

This rearrangement joins TRBV11-3 to TRBJ2-5, with a possible D match to TRBD1 (5 bases). V was trimmed by 2 bases and J by 1 base, leaving 14 bases between them. This CDR3 has 16 amino acids. Germline V gives CDR1 SGHNT, CDR2 YENEEA. CDR3 sequence reads: CASSLRSKGLQETQYF. CDR3 nucleotide sequence: TGTGCCAGCAGCTTAAGAAGTAAGGGGCTCCAAGAGACCCAGTACTTC.

This clone showed up just once. For the CDR3, the DNA is TGTGCCAGCAGCTACAGGGATGTCTATGGCTACACCTTC. Residues: CASSYRDVYGYTF. The chain carries TRBV7-9 and TRBJ1-2, with D tentatively TRBD1 (6 bases). The V and J ends lost 4 bases and 4 bases respectively, with 10 bases between them. In germline, CDR1 is SEHNR, CDR2 FQNEAQ (reference sequence). This CDR3 spans 13 amino acids.

CDR3 sequence: CALNRQGTRPGELFF. The CDR3 coding sequence is TGTGCCTTGAACAGACAGGGAACGCGTCCCGGGGAGCTGTTTTTT. This chain uses TRBV30 with TRBJ2-2; TRBD1 matches at 7 bases. Germline CDR1 reads GTSNPN; CDR2 reads SVGIG (reference sequence). The ends lost 7 bases at V and 6 bases at J; junction bases unmatched: 14. The CDR3 consists of 15 residues.

This chain joins TRBV4-3 and TRBJ2-1, with a weak D call TRBD2 (5 bases). Germline lookup yields CDR1 LGHNA and CDR2 YSLEER. The germline V and J ends were trimmed by 0 bases and 8 bases, with 8 bases remaining between them. This CDR3 contains 13 residues. The CDR3 DNA reads as TGCGCCAGCAGCCAAGATCGAGCGGATGAGCAGTTCTTC. It codes for CASSQDRADEQFF.

The rearrangement joins TRBV9 to TRBJ2-7; 9 bases are a match to TRBD2. V gave up 4 bases and J gave up 3 bases; unmatched junction bases: 8. The CDR3 totals 15 residues. Germline-derived CDR1 and CDR2 are SGDLS and YYNGEE. CDR3 nucleotide sequence: TGTGCCAGCAGCTCTGGGGCGGGAGGGTTCTACGAGCAGTACTTC. It is translated as CASSSGAGGFYEQYF.

This chain links TRBV5-1 with TRBJ2-4; possibly TRBD1 for D (5 bases). Germline-derived CDR1 and CDR2 are SGHRS and YFSETQ. V shed 4 bases and J shed 6 bases, with 11 bases lying between them. This CDR3 spans 13 amino acids. CDR3: CASSTARGNIQYF. The CDR3 region has the DNA TGCGCCAGCAGCACCGCTAGGGGAAACATTCAGTACTTC.

The CDR3 bases are TGTGCCAGTAGTACCCCGAGCGGGAGGGCCTACAATGAGCAGTTCTTC. This translates into CASSTPSGRAYNEQFF. This chain uses TRBV19 with TRBJ2-1; 10 bases align to TRBD2. The CDR3 sequence is 16 residues long. Per the germline V gene, CDR1 is LNHDA and CDR2 is SQIVND (reference sequence). V was pared by 4 bases and J by 2 bases, with 5 bases of the junction left unmatched. The full variable domain, rest sourced from reference TRBV19 and TRBJ2-1, is DGGITQSPKYLFRKEGQNVTLSCEQNLNHDAMYWYRQDPGQGLRLIYYSQIVNDFQKGDIAEGYSVSREKKESFPLTVTSAQKNPTAFYLCASSTPSGRAYNEQFFGPGTRLTVL.

This clone was counted a single time. The chain has TRBV2 and TRBJ2-5, with TRBD2 identical over 7 bases. The DNA end is a closer match to TRBJ2-7, so the J assignment may be wrong. This CDR3 is 14 amino acids long. The V gene's germline CDR1 is SNHLY and CDR2 FYNNEI. In DNA form, the CDR3 reads TGTGCCAGCTCATTATGGGGGGGGGTATACGAGCAGTACTTC. This gives the protein CASSLWGGVYEQYF.

This clone appeared a few times. V and J are TRBV6-5 and TRBJ1-3; D is perhaps TRBD1 (6 bases). This CDR3 is built from 15 residues. V was trimmed by 6 bases and J by 7 bases, leaving 19 bases between them. Germline V gene data show CDR1 as MNHEY and CDR2 as SVGAGI. CDR3 in amino acids: CASSYDRQHYNTIYF. The DNA of the CDR3 is TGTGCCAGCAGCTATGACAGGCAGCATTACAACACCATATATTTT.

V gene TRBV19 combines with J gene TRBJ1-1; no clear D gene. Germline V CDR1 and CDR2: LNHDA, SQIVND (reference sequence). This CDR3 is 13 amino acids long. The V gene lost 7 bases and the J gene lost 5 bases, with 14 bases spanning the gap. CDR3: CASNFYGLTEAFF. For the CDR3, the DNA is TGTGCCAGTAATTTTTATGGCCTTACTGAAGCTTTCTTT.

The V gene is TRBV5-1, the J gene TRBJ2-4; D is unclear. Trimming took 2 bases from V and 13 from J, leaving 13 bases between them. The germline gives CDR1 SGHRS, CDR2 YFSETQ. The CDR3 has 12 amino acids. CDR3 loop: CASSFSHPLQYF. For the CDR3, the DNA is TGCGCCAGCAGCTTTAGCCACCCCCTCCAGTACTTC.

The rearrangement links TRBV5-1 to TRBJ2-7, with D perhaps TRBD2 (5 bases). CDR1 SGHRS and CDR2 YFSETQ come from the germline V gene. The V gene lost 2 bases and the J gene lost 0 bases, with 12 bases spanning the gap. CDR3 length: 15 residues. The CDR3 coding sequence is TGCGCCAGCAGCTTCGCCGGGATTAGCTCCTACGAGCAGTACTTC. Residues: CASSFAGISSYEQYF.

This rearrangement joins TRBV18 to TRBJ2-7; TRBD2 agrees at 11 bases. Germline trimming cut 5 bases from V and 2 bases from J; bases unmatched to any gene: 2. The CDR3 consists of 14 residues. Germline V gene sequence: CDR1 KGHSH, CDR2 LQKENI. Here the CDR3 DNA reads TGTGCCAGCTCAGATAGCGGGAGGGCCTACGAGCAGTACTTC. This encodes CASSDSGRAYEQYF.

The chain combines TRBV7-9 with TRBJ1-1; the match to TRBD1 covers 7 bases. Germline trimming cut 0 bases from V and 7 bases from J; bases unmatched to any gene: 2. Per the germline V gene, CDR1 is SEHNR and CDR2 is FQNEAQ (reference sequence). The CDR3 runs 13 residues. The chain's CDR3 is CASSLAGQYEAFF. The CDR3 bases are TGTGCCAGCAGCTTAGCGGGACAGTATGAAGCTTTCTTT.

This chain's CDR3 is CASSLVGGAETQYF. The CDR3 coding sequence is TGCGCCAGCAGCTTGGTAGGGGGGGCAGAGACCCAGTACTTC. The rearrangement uses TRBV5-1 and TRBJ2-5, with D maybe TRBD2 (7 bases). CDR3 length: 14 amino acids. With 0 bases removed from V and 4 bases from J, the gap between germline ends came to 10 bases. Germline V CDR1 and CDR2: SGHRS, YFSETQ.